This TCR beta chain was retrieved from a study of T cell responses to AZD1222 COVID-19 vaccine. Overall study context: Investigators merged groups given second doses at roughly 4 or roughly 12 weeks.

Germline V gene data show CDR1 as SGHTA and CDR2 as FQGNSA. This CDR3 has 13 residues. V lost 5 bases, J lost 6 bases, and 8 bases lay in between. Clones were read by immunoSEQ multiplex PCR, and TCRdb kept only the in-frame ones, dropping some. This sample has about 110,000 clones; around 94% occur once, and the top ten carry more than 2%. General study results and limits: The donor cohort was predominantly white British with a female majority, and clonal diversity may have been underestimated. Nearly half of the spike-specific TCRs reportedly recognize variant regions that carry no mutations. Only after the peak T cell response were repertoires sampled.

A word on this clone: The antigen remains undetermined.

The rearrangement links TRBV7-2 to TRBJ2-6; D ambiguous. This sequence originates from an adult in good health. Source: peripheral blood, taken on day 0 of AZD1222 vaccination. The DNA of the CDR3 is TGTGCCAGCAGCCCCCCGGAGGCCAACGTCCTGACTTTC. Protein product: CASSPPEANVLTF.